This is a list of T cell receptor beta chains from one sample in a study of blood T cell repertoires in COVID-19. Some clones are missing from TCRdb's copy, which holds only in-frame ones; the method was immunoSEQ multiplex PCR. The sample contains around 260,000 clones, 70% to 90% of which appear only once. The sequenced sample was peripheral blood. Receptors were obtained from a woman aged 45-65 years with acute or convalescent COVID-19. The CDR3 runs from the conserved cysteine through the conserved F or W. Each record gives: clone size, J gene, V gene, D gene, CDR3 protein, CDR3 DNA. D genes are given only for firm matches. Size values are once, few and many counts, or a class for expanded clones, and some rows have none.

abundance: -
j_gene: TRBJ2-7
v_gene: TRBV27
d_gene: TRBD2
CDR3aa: CASSNPGLSYEQYF
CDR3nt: TGTGCCAGCTCTAACCCGGGACTATCTTACGAGCAGTACTTC

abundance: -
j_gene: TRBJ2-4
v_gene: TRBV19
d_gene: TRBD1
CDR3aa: CASSMDRGGKQYF
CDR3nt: TGTGCCAGTAGTATGGACAGGGGAGGGAAACAGTACTTC

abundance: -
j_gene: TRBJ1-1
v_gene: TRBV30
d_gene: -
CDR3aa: CAWRHPGVGTEAFF
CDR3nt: TGTGCCTGGAGGCATCCAGGGGTGGGTACTGAAGCTTTCTTT

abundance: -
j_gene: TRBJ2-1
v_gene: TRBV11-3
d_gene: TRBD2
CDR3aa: CASSPTRGGRAEDEQFF
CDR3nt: TGTGCCAGCAGCCCTACTCGGGGAGGGAGGGCCGAAGATGAGCAGTTCTTC

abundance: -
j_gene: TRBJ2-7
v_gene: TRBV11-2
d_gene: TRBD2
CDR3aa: CASSRWASSGSGEQYF
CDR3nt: TGTGCCAGCAGCCGCTGGGCTTCGAGCGGGAGTGGCGAGCAGTACTTC

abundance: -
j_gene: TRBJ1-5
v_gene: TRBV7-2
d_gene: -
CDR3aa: CASSLNRAQPQHF
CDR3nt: TGTGCCAGCAGCCTGAACAGGGCTCAGCCCCAGCATTTT

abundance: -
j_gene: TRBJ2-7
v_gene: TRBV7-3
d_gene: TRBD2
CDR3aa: CASSHGLAEYEQYF
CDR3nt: TGTGCCAGCAGCCACGGACTAGCCGAGTACGAGCAGTACTTC

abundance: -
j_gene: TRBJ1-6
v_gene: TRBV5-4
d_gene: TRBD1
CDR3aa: CASSSLFGQGNSPLHF
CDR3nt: TGTGCCAGCAGCTCTCTCTTCGGACAGGGGAATTCACCCCTCCACTTT

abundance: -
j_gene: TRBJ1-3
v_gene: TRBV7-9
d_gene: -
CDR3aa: CASSSGGPTGSGNTIYF
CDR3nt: TGTGCCAGCAGCTCTGGCGGCCCCACAGGCTCTGGAAACACCATATATTTT

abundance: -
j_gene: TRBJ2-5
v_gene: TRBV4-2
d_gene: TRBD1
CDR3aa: CASSQGQGEETQYF
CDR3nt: TGTGCCAGCAGCCAAGGACAGGGCGAAGAGACCCAGTACTTC

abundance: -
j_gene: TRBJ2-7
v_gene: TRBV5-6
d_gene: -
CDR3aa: CASSLSPQQGYEQYF
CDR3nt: TGTGCCAGCAGCTTGTCCCCTCAACAGGGCTACGAGCAGTACTTC

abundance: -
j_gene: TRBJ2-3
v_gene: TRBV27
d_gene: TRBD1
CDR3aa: CASSVRQGALSTDTQYF
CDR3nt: TGTGCCAGCAGTGTGAGACAGGGGGCCCTCAGCACAGATACGCAGTATTTT

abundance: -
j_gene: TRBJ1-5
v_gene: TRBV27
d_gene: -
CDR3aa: CASSSVRNQPQHF
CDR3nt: TGTGCCAGCAGTTCAGTAAGAAATCAGCCCCAGCATTTT

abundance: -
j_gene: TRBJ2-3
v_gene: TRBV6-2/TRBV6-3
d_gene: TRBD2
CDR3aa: CASSRDPGLAALGSLYTLDTQYF
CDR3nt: TGTGCCAGCAGCCGAGACCCGGGACTAGCGGCTTTAGGGTCCCTCTACACACTGGATACGCAGTATTTT

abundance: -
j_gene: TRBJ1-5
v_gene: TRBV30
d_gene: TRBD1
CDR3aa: CAWDREYSNQPQHF
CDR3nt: TGTGCCTGGGACAGGGAGTATAGCAATCAGCCCCAGCATTTT

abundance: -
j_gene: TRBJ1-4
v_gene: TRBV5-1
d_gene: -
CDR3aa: CASRLTGGSEKLFF
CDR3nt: TGCGCCAGCAGACTTACCGGCGGATCTGAAAAACTGTTTTTT

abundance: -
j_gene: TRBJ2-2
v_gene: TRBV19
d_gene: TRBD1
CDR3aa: CASSITDRGPTGELFF
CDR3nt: TGTGCCAGTAGTATCACGGACAGGGGCCCCACCGGGGAGCTGTTTTTT

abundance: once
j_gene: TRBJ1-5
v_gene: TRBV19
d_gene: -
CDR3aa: CASSILSSNQPQHF
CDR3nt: TGTGCCAGTAGTATATTGAGCAGCAATCAGCCCCAGCATTTT

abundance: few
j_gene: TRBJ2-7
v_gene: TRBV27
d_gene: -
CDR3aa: CASSFSTFGYEQYF
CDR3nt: TGTGCCAGCAGTTTTTCCACCTTCGGCTACGAGCAGTACTTC

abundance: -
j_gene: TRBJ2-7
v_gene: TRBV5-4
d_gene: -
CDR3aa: CASSPDRTYEQYF
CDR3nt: TGTGCCAGCAGCCCGGACAGAACCTACGAGCAGTACTTC

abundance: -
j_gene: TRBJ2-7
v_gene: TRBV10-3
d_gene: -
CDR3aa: CAIRGQGGSDEQYF
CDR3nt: TGTGCCATCAGGGGCCAGGGAGGTTCCGACGAGCAGTACTTC

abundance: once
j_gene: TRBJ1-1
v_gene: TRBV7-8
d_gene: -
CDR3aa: CASSQASPGNTEAFF
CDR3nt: TGTGCCAGTAGCCAGGCCTCACCAGGAAACACTGAAGCTTTCTTT

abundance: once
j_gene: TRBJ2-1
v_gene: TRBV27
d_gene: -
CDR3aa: CASSLLTTSSYNEQFF
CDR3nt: TGTGCCAGCAGTTTATTGACGACTAGCTCCTACAATGAGCAGTTCTTC

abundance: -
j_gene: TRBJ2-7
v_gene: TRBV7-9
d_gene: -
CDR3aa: CASTTNRALPYEQYF
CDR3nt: TGTGCCAGCACCACAAACAGGGCCCTACCCTACGAGCAGTACTTC

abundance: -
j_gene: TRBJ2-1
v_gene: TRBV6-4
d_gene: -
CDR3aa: CAPSGYNEQFF
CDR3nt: TGTGCGCCAAGCGGATACAATGAGCAGTTCTTC

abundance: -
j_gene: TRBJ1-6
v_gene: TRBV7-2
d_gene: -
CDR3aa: CASSTQQGHNSPLHF
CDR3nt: TGTGCCAGCAGCACGCAACAGGGTCATAATTCACCCCTCCACTTT

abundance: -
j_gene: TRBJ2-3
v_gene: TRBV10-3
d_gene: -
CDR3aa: CAIKAGADNTDTQYF
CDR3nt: TGTGCCATCAAAGCAGGGGCAGACAACACAGATACGCAGTATTTT

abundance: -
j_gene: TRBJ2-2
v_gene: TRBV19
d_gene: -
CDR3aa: CASSELAPKTENTGELFF
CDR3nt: TGTGCCAGTAGCGAGCTTGCCCCCAAAACAGAGAACACCGGGGAGCTGTTTTTT

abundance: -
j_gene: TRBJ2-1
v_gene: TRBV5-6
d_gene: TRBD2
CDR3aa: CASSLRTSGSYPYNEQFF
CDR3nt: TGTGCCAGCAGCCTACGGACTAGCGGGAGTTATCCCTACAATGAGCAGTTCTTC

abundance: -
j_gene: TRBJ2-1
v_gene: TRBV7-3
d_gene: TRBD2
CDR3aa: CASSPRGLAGAGEQFF
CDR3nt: TGTGCCAGCAGCCCTCGGGGACTAGCGGGAGCAGGGGAGCAGTTCTTC

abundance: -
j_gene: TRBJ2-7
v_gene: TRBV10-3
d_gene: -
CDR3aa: CAISVADYWRDEQYF
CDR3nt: TGTGCCATCAGTGTGGCAGATTACTGGCGGGACGAGCAGTACTTC

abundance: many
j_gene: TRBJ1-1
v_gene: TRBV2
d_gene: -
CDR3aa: CASGGTEAFF
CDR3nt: TGTGCCAGCGGAGGGACTGAAGCTTTCTTT

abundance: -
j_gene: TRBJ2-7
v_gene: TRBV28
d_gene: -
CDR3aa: CASSLTTAESYEQYF
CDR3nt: TGTGCCAGCAGTTTAACTACGGCGGAGAGCTACGAGCAGTACTTC

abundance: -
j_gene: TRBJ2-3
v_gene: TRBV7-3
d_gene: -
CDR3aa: CASSLNPTGLGTDTQYF
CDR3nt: TGTGCCAGCAGCTTAAACCCCACAGGGCTCGGCACAGATACGCAGTATTTT

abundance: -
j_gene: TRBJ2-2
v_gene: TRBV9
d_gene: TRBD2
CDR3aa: CASSAGTSYTGELFF
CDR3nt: TGTGCCAGCAGCGCCGGGACTAGCTACACCGGGGAGCTGTTTTTT

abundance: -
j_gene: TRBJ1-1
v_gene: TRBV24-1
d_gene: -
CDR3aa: CATSDSAGLEGNTEAFF
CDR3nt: TGTGCCACCAGTGATTCTGCCGGTCTGGAGGGGAACACTGAAGCTTTCTTT

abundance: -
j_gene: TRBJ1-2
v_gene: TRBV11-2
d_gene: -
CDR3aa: CASSHEAGHVNYGYTF
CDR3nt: TGTGCCAGCAGCCATGAGGCGGGGCATGTTAACTATGGCTACACCTTC

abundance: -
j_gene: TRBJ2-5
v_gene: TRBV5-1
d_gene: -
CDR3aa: CASSSLGAQETQYF
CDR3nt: TGCGCCAGCAGCTCCCTCGGAGCCCAAGAGACCCAGTACTTC

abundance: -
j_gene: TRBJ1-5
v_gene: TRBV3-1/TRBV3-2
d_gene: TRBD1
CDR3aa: CASSRQGAGGNQPQHF
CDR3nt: TGTGCCAGCAGCCGACAGGGGGCAGGTGGCAATCAGCCCCAGCATTTT

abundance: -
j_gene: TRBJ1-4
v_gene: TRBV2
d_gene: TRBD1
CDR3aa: CASSLQGVGEKLFF
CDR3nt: TGTGCCAGCAGCTTACAGGGGGTTGGTGAAAAACTGTTTTTT

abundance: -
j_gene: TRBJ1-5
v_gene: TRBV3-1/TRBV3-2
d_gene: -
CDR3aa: CASSQDRARGQPQHF
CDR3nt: TGTGCCAGCAGCCAAGATCGGGCCAGGGGACAGCCCCAGCATTTT

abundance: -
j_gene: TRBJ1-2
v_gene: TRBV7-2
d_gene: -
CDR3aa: CASSLVQGRGYTF
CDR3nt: TGTGCCAGCAGCTTAGTACAGGGTCGTGGCTACACCTTC

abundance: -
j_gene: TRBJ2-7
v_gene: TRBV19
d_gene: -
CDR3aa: CASSIGGEYEQYF
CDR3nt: TGTGCCAGTAGTATCGGGGGTGAGTACGAGCAGTACTTC

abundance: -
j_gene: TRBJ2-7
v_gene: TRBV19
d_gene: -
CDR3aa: CASSTLADSYEQYF
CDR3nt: TGTGCCAGTAGTACATTAGCGGATTCCTACGAGCAGTACTTC

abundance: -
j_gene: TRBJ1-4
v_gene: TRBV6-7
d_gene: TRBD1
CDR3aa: CASSRGQGATNEKLFF
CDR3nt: TGTGCCAGCAGTCGTGGACAGGGGGCAACTAATGAAAAACTGTTTTTT

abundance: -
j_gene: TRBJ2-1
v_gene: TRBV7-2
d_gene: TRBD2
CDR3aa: CASSRWGSGSGVYNEQFF
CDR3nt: TGTGCCAGCAGCCGGTGGGGGAGCGGGAGTGGCGTTTACAATGAGCAGTTCTTC

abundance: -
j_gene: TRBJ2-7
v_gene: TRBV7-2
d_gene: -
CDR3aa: CASSLPGGSVSYEQYF
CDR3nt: TGTGCCAGCAGCTTACCCGGAGGTAGCGTCTCCTACGAGCAGTACTTC

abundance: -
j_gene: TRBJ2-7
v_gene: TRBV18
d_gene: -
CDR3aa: CASSPLVTSDEQYF
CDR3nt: TGTGCCAGCTCACCACTAGTTACCTCGGACGAGCAGTACTTC

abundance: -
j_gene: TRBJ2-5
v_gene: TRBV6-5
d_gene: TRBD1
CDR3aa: CASRTDRFGETQYF
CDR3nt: TGTGCCAGCAGGACGGACAGGTTTGGAGAGACCCAGTACTTC

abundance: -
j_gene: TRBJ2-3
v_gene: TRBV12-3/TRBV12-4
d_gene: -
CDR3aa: CASRAQGTDTQYF
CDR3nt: TGTGCCAGCAGGGCACAGGGAACAGATACGCAGTATTTT

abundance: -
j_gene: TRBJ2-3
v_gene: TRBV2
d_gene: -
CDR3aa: CASSDLGGTDTQYF
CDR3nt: TGTGCCAGCAGTGATTTGGGGGGAACAGATACGCAGTATTTT

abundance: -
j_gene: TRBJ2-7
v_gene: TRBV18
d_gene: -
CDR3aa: CASSPPGLPYEQYF
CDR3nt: TGTGCCAGCTCACCCCCGGGACTTCCCTACGAGCAGTACTTC

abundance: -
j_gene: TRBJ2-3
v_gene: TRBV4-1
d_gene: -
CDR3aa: CASSQASEPEDTQYF
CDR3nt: TGCGCCAGCAGCCAAGCTTCGGAGCCGGAAGATACGCAGTATTTT

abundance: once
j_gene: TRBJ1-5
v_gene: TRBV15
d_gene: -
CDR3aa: CATSREGAGNQPQHF
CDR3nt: TGTGCCACCAGCAGAGAGGGGGCCGGCAATCAGCCCCAGCATTTT

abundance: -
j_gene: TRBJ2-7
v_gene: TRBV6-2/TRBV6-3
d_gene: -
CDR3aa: CASSYFAGAANEQYF
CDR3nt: TGTGCCAGCAGTTACTTCGCGGGCGCCGCCAACGAGCAGTACTTC

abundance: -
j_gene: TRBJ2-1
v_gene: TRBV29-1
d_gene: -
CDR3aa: CSAQPGGPYNEQFF
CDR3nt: TGCAGCGCGCAACCGGGGGGCCCCTACAATGAGCAGTTCTTC

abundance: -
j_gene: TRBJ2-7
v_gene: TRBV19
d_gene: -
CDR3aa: CASSEWESYEQYF
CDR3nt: TGTGCCAGTAGTGAATGGGAGTCCTACGAGCAGTACTTC